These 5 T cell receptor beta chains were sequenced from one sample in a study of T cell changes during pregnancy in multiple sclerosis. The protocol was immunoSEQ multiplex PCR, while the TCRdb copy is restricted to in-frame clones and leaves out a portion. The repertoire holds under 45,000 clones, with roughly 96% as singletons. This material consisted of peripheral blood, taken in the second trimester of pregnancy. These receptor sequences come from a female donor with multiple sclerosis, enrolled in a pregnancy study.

DNA of the CDR3: TGTGCCAGCAGTTACCCCCGTGGGCGGGGCACAGATACGCAGTATTTT. Amino acids: CASSYPRGRGTDTQYF. The chain combines TRBV6-6 with TRBJ2-3; a possible D gene is TRBD2 (5 bases). Germline CDR1 is MNHNY and CDR2 is SVGAGI (reference sequence). This CDR3 spans 16 amino acids. Trimming removed 2 bases at V and 1 base at J, with 13 bases between.

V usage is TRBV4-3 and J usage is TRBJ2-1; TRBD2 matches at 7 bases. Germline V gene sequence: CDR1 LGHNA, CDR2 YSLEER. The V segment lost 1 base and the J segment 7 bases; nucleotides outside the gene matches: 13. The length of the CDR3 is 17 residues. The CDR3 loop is CASSQGLSGALWNEQFF. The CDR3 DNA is TGCGCCAGCAGCCAAGGGTTGAGCGGGGCCCTTTGGAATGAGCAGTTCTTC.

The DNA of the CDR3 is TGTGCCAGCAAACCCGACAGGGGGTACCAAGAGACCCAGTACTTC. It translates to CASKPDRGYQETQYF. The rearrangement uses TRBV2 and TRBJ2-5; 9 bases agree with TRBD1. V was clipped by 7 bases and J by 0 bases; unmatched bases: 6. This CDR3 region has 15 residues. Germline V lookup: CDR1 SNHLY, CDR2 FYNNEI.

CDR3 region: CSVDLGQGSGEQYF. The CDR3 DNA reads as TGCAGCGTTGACCTGGGACAGGGGAGTGGTGAGCAGTACTTC. This rearrangement joins TRBV29-1 to TRBJ2-7; 10 bases match TRBD1. This CDR3 spans 14 amino acids. V trimming: 3 bases; J trimming: 7 bases; junction bases outside the gene matches: 9. CDR1 and CDR2 from the germline V gene are SQVTM and ANQGSEA.

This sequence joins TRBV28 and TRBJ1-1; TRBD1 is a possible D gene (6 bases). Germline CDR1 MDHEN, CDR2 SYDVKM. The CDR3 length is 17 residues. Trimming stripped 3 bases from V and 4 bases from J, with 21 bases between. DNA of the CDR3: TGTGCCAGCAGTTTGTGGAGGGGGGGCTCCCAACCCACTGAAGCTTTCTTT. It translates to CASSLWRGGSQPTEAFF.